This T cell receptor beta chain comes out of a study of blood T cell repertoires in COVID-19. CDR3 size: 14 residues. The germline V gene encodes CDR1 LGHDT and CDR2 YNNKEL (reference sequence). V lost 4 bases and J lost 8, with 17 bases in between. Measured with immunoSEQ multiplex PCR; TCRdb has only the in-frame clones, and not every one. The profile shows about 26,000 clones, approximately 81% of them singletons. This rearrangement joins TRBV3-1 (or the pseudogene TRBV3-2) to TRBJ1-1; unclear D gene. The sequence was collected from a man between 50 and 59 years old with active or convalescent COVID-19. The material sequenced was peripheral blood. The CDR3: CASSPWIAAREAFF. The CDR3 bases are TGTGCCAGCAGCCCGTGGATAGCGGCCAGGGAAGCTTTCTTT.